Described below is a single T cell receptor beta chain sequence and its context. Just one base apart from a much larger clone, this may be a read error. This specimen comes from a study of T-cell reconstitution after alpha-beta-depleted transplantation in children. Germline V gene sequence: CDR1 SGHAT, CDR2 FQDESV (reference sequence). The CDR3 has 15 amino acids. Trimming stripped 6 bases from V and 4 bases from J, with 18 bases between. Unique molecular identifiers were incorporated into the prepared TCRbeta library. TCRdb independently ran MiXCR on the PCR reads; one entry per CDR3 protein. The profile shows 200,000 to 250,000 distinct CDR3 sequences, under 9.5% of them singletons.

Source: PBMCs from the stem cell graft donor, taken from the stem cell graft. The source is a human donor who donated a stem cell graft to a child with acute lymphoblastic leukemia. The chain links TRBV11-1 to TRBJ2-5; D unresolved. Written as DNA, the CDR3 is TGTGCCAGCAGACAAGGTGCCGTGACTCTAGAGACCCAGTACTTC. This encodes CASRQGAVTLETQYF.